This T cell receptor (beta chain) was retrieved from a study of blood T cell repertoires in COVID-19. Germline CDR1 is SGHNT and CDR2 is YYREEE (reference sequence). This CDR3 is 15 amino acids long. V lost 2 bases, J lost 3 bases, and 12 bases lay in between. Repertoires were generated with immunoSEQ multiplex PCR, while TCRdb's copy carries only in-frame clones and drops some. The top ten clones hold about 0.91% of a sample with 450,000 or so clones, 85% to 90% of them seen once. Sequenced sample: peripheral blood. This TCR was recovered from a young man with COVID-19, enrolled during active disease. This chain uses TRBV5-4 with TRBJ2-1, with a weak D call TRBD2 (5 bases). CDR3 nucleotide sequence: TGTGCCAGCAGCTTAACGACTATCAACTACAATGAGCAGTTCTTC. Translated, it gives CASSLTTINYNEQFF.